Presented here are 27 T cell receptor beta chains from one specimen sequenced in a study of cytomegalovirus exposure and HLA in healthy donors. Researchers ran the PCR with 60 Vbeta and 13 Jbeta primers. Assay used: immunoSEQ multiplex PCR; TCRdb lists only in-frame clones, some missing. Altogether some 270,000 clones are present, under 90% being singletons, with the ten largest covering 0.3%. The sequenced sample consisted of PBMCs. The receptor source for this set is a girl aged 2 to 10 in good health and CMV-seronegative.

The chain joins TRBV6-1 to TRBJ2-1, with D possibly TRBD1 on 6 matching bases. CDR3 length equals 16 residues. V lost 4 bases and J 1 base, leaving 14 bases between the germline ends. Germline assignment: CDR1 MNHNS and CDR2 SASEGT. CDR3 sequence reads: CASSGTNRVSYNEQFF. CDR3 coding DNA: TGTGCCAGCAGTGGGACGAACAGGGTTTCCTACAATGAGCAGTTCTTC.

V gene TRBV11-3 combines with J gene TRBJ2-2; 10 nucleotides line up with TRBD2. The CDR3 length is 16 residues. V gave up 3 bases and J gave up 6 bases; unmatched junction bases: 7. Germline values: CDR1 SGHNT, CDR2 YENEEA. CDR3 bases: TGTGCCAGCAGCTTTGTAAGCGGGAGGGTCCCCGGGGAGCTGTTTTTT. Protein product: CASSFVSGRVPGELFF. The variable domain in full, completed from reference TRBV11-3 and TRBJ2-2, reads EAGVVQSPRYKIIEKKQPVAFWCNPISGHNTLYWYLQNLGQGPELLIRYENEEAVDDSQLPKDRFSAERLKGVDSTLKIQPAELGDSAVYLCASSFVSGRVPGELFFGEGSRLTVL.

The chain has TRBV27 and TRBJ2-1; D possibly corresponds to TRBD2 (6 bases). CDR1 is MNHEY and CDR2 is SMNVEV in the germline V gene (reference sequence). Trimming shortened V by 5 bases and J by 12 bases, and 20 bases separated the two germline ends. This CDR3 region has 14 residues. The CDR3 DNA reads as TGTGCCAGCAGTGAACTCTTTGGGGGGTTCGGGCAGTTCTTC. It encodes CASSELFGGFGQFF.

The rearrangement links TRBV6-6 to TRBJ2-7, with 7 positions matching TRBD2. This CDR3 has 13 residues. The V and J ends lost 5 bases and 3 bases, in that order; junction bases with no gene match: 4. Germline lookup yields CDR1 MNHNY and CDR2 SVGAGI (reference sequence). Written as DNA, the CDR3 is TGTGCCAGCAGTCCGCGGGGGTTCTACGAGCAGTACTTC. It encodes CASSPRGFYEQYF.

The CDR3: CASSFFQSYNSPLHF. The CDR3 DNA follows: TGTGCCAGCAGTTTTTTCCAATCCTATAATTCACCCCTCCACTTT. This chain uses TRBV28 with TRBJ1-6; D remains unclear. Trimming left V 3 bases short and J 1 base short, with 7 bases between. Germline CDR1 reads MDHEN; CDR2 reads SYDVKM. This CDR3 is built from 15 residues.

The chain couples TRBV14 to TRBJ2-1; TRBD2 matches 7 bases. J lost 0 bases, V lost 0 bases, and 5 bases had no gene match. This CDR3 comprises 17 residues. CDR1 and CDR2 (germline): SGHDN, FVKESK. The CDR3: CASSQDRGGSSYNEQFF. As DNA, the CDR3 is TGTGCCAGCAGCCAAGATAGGGGCGGGAGCTCCTACAATGAGCAGTTCTTC.

This chain joins TRBV7-2 and TRBJ2-1; the D gene is possibly TRBD2 (6 bases). CDR3 length: 17 residues. Germline values: CDR1 SGHTA, CDR2 FQGNSA. Trimming took off 1 base at V and 4 bases at J, with 17 bases between the two ends. CDR3 sequence (DNA): TGTGCCAGCAGCTTAGTCCCCGGATCAGGAGGGTACAATGAGCAGTTCTTC. Protein: CASSLVPGSGGYNEQFF.

J is TRBJ2-7 and V is TRBV25-1; 10 nucleotides align to TRBD1. Per the germline V gene, CDR1 is MGHDK and CDR2 is SYGVNS. Germline trimming cut 2 bases from V and 2 bases from J; bases unmatched to any gene: 3. CDR3 length: 15 amino acids. In nucleotides, the CDR3 is TGTGCCAGCAGTGAAAAGGACAGGGGGACCTACGAGCAGTACTTC. Its translation is CASSEKDRGTYEQYF.

The chain has TRBV7-9 and TRBJ2-5; 7 bases agree with TRBD2. In germline, CDR1 is SEHNR, CDR2 FQNEAQ (reference sequence). After removal of 5 bases from V and 2 bases from J, the junction contained 8 bases not matched to a gene. The CDR3 is 15 amino acids. CDR3 sequence reads: CASSPIGGGQETQYF. The CDR3, as DNA: TGTGCCAGCAGCCCGATTGGCGGGGGACAAGAGACCCAGTACTTC.

The chain employs TRBV5-1 and TRBJ2-7; 7 bases map to TRBD1. This CDR3 is 12 amino acids long. V gave up 3 bases and J gave up 6 bases; unmatched junction bases: 3. Germline V gene sequence: CDR1 SGHRS, CDR2 YFSETQ. CDR3 amino acids: CASSYPGGEQYF. The CDR3 DNA reads TGCGCCAGCAGCTACCCAGGGGGCGAGCAGTACTTC.

J is TRBJ2-7 and V is TRBV4-2, with 9 bases that match TRBD1. CDR1 is LGHNA, CDR2 YNFKEQ, per germline. The CDR3 has 17 amino acids. V lost 4 bases to trimming and J lost 4 bases; unmatched junction nucleotides: 14. CDR3 sequence reads: CASSPSIRGQGSYEQYF. The CDR3, as DNA: TGTGCCAGCAGCCCATCCATTCGGGGACAGGGCTCGTACGAGCAGTACTTC.

This chain uses TRBV28 with TRBJ2-1, with 7 bases fitting TRBD1. Germline V gene data show CDR1 as MDHEN and CDR2 as SYDVKM. The CDR3 is 13 amino acids. J gave up 13 bases and V 3 bases, and 9 bases lay outside the gene matches. CDR3 sequence: CASSLPPGTAQFF. For the CDR3, the DNA is TGTGCCAGCAGTTTGCCCCCCGGGACAGCACAGTTCTTC.

The genes are TRBV5-8 and TRBJ2-1, with a possible D match to TRBD2 (5 bases). Per germline, CDR1 SGHTS and CDR2 YDEGEE. The CDR3 length is 15 residues. V shed 4 bases and J shed 4 bases, with 15 bases lying between them. The CDR3 coding sequence is TGTGCCAGCAGCGACTTAGGGAGAGGGTACAATGAGCAGTTCTTC. This codes for CASSDLGRGYNEQFF.

The V and J genes are TRBV5-1 and TRBJ1-5, with 8 bases fitting TRBD1. Germline CDR1 is SGHRS and CDR2 is YFSETQ. V was clipped by 3 bases and J by 3 bases; unmatched bases: 5. The length of the CDR3 is 15 residues. The CDR3: CASSSLGQANQPQHF. For the CDR3, the DNA is TGCGCCAGCAGCTCGCTGGGACAGGCCAATCAGCCCCAGCATTTT. Drawing the rest from reference TRBV5-1 and TRBJ1-5, the complete variable domain is KAGVTQTPRYLIKTRGQQVTLSCSPISGHRSVSWYQQTPGQGLQFLFEYFSETQRNKGNFPGRFSGRQFSNSRSEMNVSTLELGDSALYLCASSSLGQANQPQHFGDGTRLSIL.

The genes are TRBV9 and TRBJ2-6, with 9 positions matching TRBD1. The trim removed 2 bases at V and 1 base at J, leaving 7 bases unmatched. This CDR3 has 18 amino acids. Germline-derived CDR1 and CDR2 are SGDLS and YYNGEE. CDR3 nucleotides: TGTGCCAGCAGCGTTTGGACAGGGGATTTGTCTGGGGCCAACGTCCTGACTTTC. It encodes CASSVWTGDLSGANVLTF. Looking up the rest from reference TRBV9 and TRBJ2-6 gives the full variable domain: DSGVTQTPKHLITATGQRVTLRCSPRSGDLSVYWYQQSLDQGLQFLIQYYNGEERAKGNILERFSAQQFPDLHSELNLSSLELGDSALYFCASSVWTGDLSGANVLTFGAGSRLTVL.

A single count supports this clone. The chain has TRBV5-6 and TRBJ1-1; TRBD1 might be the D (5 bases). The length of the CDR3 is 13 residues. V was shortened by 2 bases and J by 6 bases, with 11 bases between the two germline ends. Per germline, CDR1 SGHDT and CDR2 YYEEEE. The CDR3 DNA sequence: TGTGCCAGCAGCTTCGGGGGGATCGCTGAAGCTTTCTTT. It specifies CASSFGGIAEAFF. Supplemented by reference TRBV5-6 and TRBJ1-1, the full variable domain reads DAGVTQSPTHLIKTRGQQVTLRCSPKSGHDTVSWYQQALGQGPQFIFQYYEEEERQRGNFPDRFSGHQFPNYSSELNVNALLLGDSALYLCASSFGGIAEAFFGQGTRLTVV.

The CDR3 region has the DNA TGCGCCAGCAGCTGGCAGGGACAGGAGAACACTGAAGCTTTCTTT. Amino acid sequence: CASSWQGQENTEAFF. This chain joins TRBV5-1 and TRBJ1-1; 8 bases align to TRBD1. Trimming cost V 3 bases and J 1 base; bases outside gene matches: 5. CDR3 length: 15 amino acids. The V gene's germline CDR1 is SGHRS and CDR2 YFSETQ.

The genes are TRBV7-8 and TRBJ1-5; 10 nucleotides line up with TRBD1. The CDR3 is made up of 15 amino acids. With V trimmed by 5 bases and J by 1 base, 2 bases remained unmatched. The germline V gene encodes CDR1 SGHVS and CDR2 FQNEAQ. CDR3 protein: CASSVDRGSNQPQHF. CDR3 sequence (DNA): TGTGCCAGCAGCGTGGACAGGGGGAGCAATCAGCCCCAGCATTTT.

In its sample, this clone was seen once. This chain joins TRBV19 and TRBJ2-6, with 7 bases fitting TRBD1. This CDR3 region has 18 residues. CDR1 and CDR2 from the germline V gene are LNHDA and SQIVND (reference sequence). With V trimmed by 4 bases and J by 0 bases, 9 bases remained unmatched. The CDR3 region has the DNA TGTGCCAGTAGTACTCCGGACAGGCAAGACTCTGGGGCCAACGTCCTGACTTTC. Its protein is CASSTPDRQDSGANVLTF. The full variable domain, with the rest looked up from reference TRBV19 and TRBJ2-6, is DGGITQSPKYLFRKEGQNVTLSCEQNLNHDAMYWYRQDPGQGLRLIYYSQIVNDFQKGDIAEGYSVSREKKESFPLTVTSAQKNPTAFYLCASSTPDRQDSGANVLTFGAGSRLTVL.

The chain couples TRBV6-1 to TRBJ1-5; TRBD1 matches 11 bases. This CDR3 comprises 15 residues. Germline CDR1 and CDR2: MNHNS and SASEGT. The V segment lost 5 bases and the J segment 6 bases; nucleotides outside the gene matches: 6. Here the CDR3 DNA reads TGTGCCAGCAGTTCACCGGGACAGGGGGTTCAGCCCCAGCATTTT. This gives the protein CASSSPGQGVQPQHF.

The sample holds one count of this clone. The J gene is TRBJ2-7, the V gene TRBV11-2; a weak D match, TRBD2 (5 bases). The V end lost 0 bases, the J end lost 3 bases, and 15 bases lay between the germline ends. The CDR3 consists of 16 residues. From germline, CDR1 is SGHAT and CDR2 FQNNGV. The CDR3 coding sequence is TGTGCCAGCAGCTTAGATGCGGAGGACCGGTTCTACGAGCAGTACTTC. This translates into CASSLDAEDRFYEQYF. Using reference TRBV11-2 and TRBJ2-7 for the parts outside the CDR3, the full variable domain is EAGVAQSPRYKIIEKRQSVAFWCNPISGHATLYWYQQILGQGPKLLIQFQNNGVVDDSQLPKDRFSAERLKGVDSTLKIQPAKLEDSAVYLCASSLDAEDRFYEQYFGPGTRLTVT.

The V call is TRBV10-1, the J call TRBJ1-4; D uncertain. The CDR3 loop spans 15 amino acids. Germline loops: CDR1 WNHNN, CDR2 SYGVQD (reference sequence). V was clipped by 0 bases and J by 0 bases, with 5 bases between them. CDR3 sequence: CASSESRTTNEKLFF. CDR3 coding DNA: TGCGCCAGCAGTGAGTCGAGAACAACTAATGAAAAACTGTTTTTT.

The rearrangement links TRBV5-4 to TRBJ1-1; the D is unclear. Germline CDR1 SGHNT, CDR2 YYREEE (reference sequence). The CDR3 has 15 residues. Trimming cost V 0 bases and J 6 bases, with 15 bases left between them. The CDR3 DNA reads TGTGCCAGCAGCTTGGTTTCAGCGCCTTATTCTGAAGCTTTCTTT. The encoded protein is CASSLVSAPYSEAFF.

Worth noting for this clone: This sample also contains other DNA sequences that code for the same CDR3. The chain is built from TRBV5-1 and TRBJ1-5, with TRBD1 as a possible D gene (5 bases). From germline, CDR1 is SGHRS and CDR2 YFSETQ. Trimming left V 0 bases short and J 6 bases short, with 13 bases between. CDR3 length: 15 amino acids. Written as DNA, the CDR3 is TGCGCCAGCAGCTTGGATGGGCAGGGAAGTCAGCCCCAGCATTTT. This codes for CASSLDGQGSQPQHF.

The chain recombines TRBV18 with TRBJ2-7; 7 bases align to TRBD1. Trimming cost V 2 bases and J 6 bases; bases outside gene matches: 10. Germline V lookup: CDR1 KGHSH, CDR2 LQKENI. The CDR3 is 15 residues long. This CDR3 reads CASSPADLRGPEQYF. For the CDR3, the DNA is TGTGCCAGCTCACCAGCGGATCTGAGGGGGCCCGAGCAGTACTTC.

With regard to this clone: A junction end diverges from the germline sequence, so it may reflect a read error. The V and J genes are TRBV4-1 and TRBJ1-4; 9 bases line up with TRBD1. The CDR3 consists of 15 residues. Germline V CDR1 and CDR2: MGHRA, YSYEKL. DNA of the CDR3: TGCGCCAGCGGCCAGCGGACAGGGGAAAATGAAAAACTGTTTTTT. It translates to CASGQRTGENEKLFF.

This clone was picked up a small number of times. V usage is TRBV7-3 and J usage is TRBJ2-1; 11 positions agree with TRBD2. The J segment lost 6 bases and the V segment lost 1 base, leaving 11 bases of the junction unmatched. The CDR3 runs 18 residues. From germline, CDR1 is SGHTA and CDR2 FQGTGA. CDR3 in amino acids: CASSLMGPLAGGINEQFF. For the CDR3, the DNA is TGTGCCAGCAGCTTAATGGGACCGCTAGCGGGGGGAATCAATGAGCAGTTCTTC. The full variable domain, its missing parts supplied by reference TRBV7-3 and TRBJ2-1, is GAGVSQTPSNKVTEKGKYVELRCDPISGHTALYWYRQSLGQGPEFLIYFQGTGAADDSGLPNDRFFAVRPEGSVSTLKIQRTERGDSAVYLCASSLMGPLAGGINEQFFGPGTRLTVL.